The 2 T cell receptor beta chains in this list originate from one sample, sequenced in a study of response to subunit inactivated influenza vaccine. Each CDR3 protein is one row after TCRdb ran MiXCR on the RT-PCR reads. Of 500,000 to 750,000 distinct CDR3 sequences listed, 13% to 15% were seen once; the top ten hold 11%. The material was PBMCs from blood, obtained about 13 days after vaccination. The receptor source for this set is a man aged 50 to 59 who received an inactivated influenza vaccine.

The chain employs TRBV20-1 and TRBJ2-1; 14 bases map to TRBD2. The CDR3 is 22 residues long. V lost 4 bases and J lost 0; bases outside the gene matches: 20. The germline V gene has CDR1 DFQATT and CDR2 SNEGSKA (reference sequence). The CDR3 protein is CSATPIDGLAGGTYYSYNEQFF. DNA of the CDR3: TGCAGTGCTACCCCCATCGACGGACTAGCGGGGGGTACATATTACTCCTACAATGAGCAGTTCTTC.

Concerning this clonotype: A junction boundary mismatches the germline segment, possibly from a read error. The rearrangement links TRBV29-1 to TRBJ2-5; D unclear. The CDR3 runs to 13 residues. Per germline, CDR1 SQVTM and CDR2 ANQGSEA. Here the CDR3 reads CSVQEDIGETQYF. The CDR3 region has the DNA TGCAGCGTTCAAGAAGATATTGGGGAGACCCAGTACTTC.